This T cell receptor beta chain was recorded in a study of T cells in Graves' hyperthyroidism and ophthalmopathy (dated by TCRdb to about 2019). For the wider study: Peripheral blood was collected at initial diagnosis, before any treatment. A discovery cohort of roughly 100 patients, fewer than 50 with Graves' ophthalmopathy and 57 with stable Graves' hyperthyroidism, was used to find distinguishing TCR V-J signatures. Prospective prediction of ophthalmopathy was tested in an independent validation cohort consisting of 18 hyperthyroidism patients and some 17 patients who later progressed to ophthalmopathy. The 100 or so discovery patients were divided at random into training and test sets in a 7:3 ratio. In addition, the study compared T-cell repertoires in thyroid tissue and in blood from 6 or 7 Graves' hyperthyroidism patients. Following sampling, methimazole starting at 30 mg daily was given to hyperthyroidism patients, and high-dose intravenous methylprednisolone was given to ophthalmopathy patients. The paper reports TCR Vbeta CDR3 sequencing of fewer than 150 peripheral blood samples: around 45 ophthalmopathy, under 85 hyperthyroidism and some 17 progressor patients. What the work shows at the level of the full study, not this receptor alone: Sample size was not statistically predetermined, and blinding of investigators to group allocation was not performed. Most expanded thyroid clonotypes (frequency above 0.001) were also detected in blood, suggesting blood repertoires may reflect thyroid immune responses. A model built on a 13 V-J signature distinguished ophthalmopathy from stable hyperthyroidism, reaching roughly 88% sensitivity and about 81% specificity in cross-validation and 80%/75% in testing. In validation, the model predicted progression to ophthalmopathy a median of about 5.9 months before onset, with over 55% sensitivity and roughly 72% specificity.

This clonotype was detected a few times. Its antigen target is currently unknown. Nothing much larger sits one base from this clone, and base qualities are not available. Ophthalmopathy patients had moderately to severely active disease, Clinical Activity Score of at least 3, NOSPECS grade of at least 4, and duration under 3 months. Patients with uncontrolled infections, other autoimmune diseases, pregnancy or lactation were excluded. Clinical symptoms, serum thyroxine and TRAb, thyroid ultrasound, and orbital computed tomography formed the basis for the diagnoses. Ficoll-Paque density gradient centrifugation was used to isolate PBMCs from around 10 ml of fresh peripheral blood. Total RNA was extracted with Trizol reagent, and quality was checked on an Agilent 2100 Bioanalyzer. The TCR beta CDR3 regions were amplified from RNA transcripts. For the first round of RT-PCR on the TCR CDR3, the HTBI primer set was used together with the Qiagen OneStep RT-PCR kit. Libraries were constructed in a second round of multiplex PCR, after which size selection and purification were performed. Sequencing of the libraries was done on an Illumina HiSeq2000 using paired-end 100 bp reads. The authors' pipeline ran thus. SOAPnuke was used to process the raw data, throwing out any read that contained adapters or uncalled bases, had a mean Phred below 15, or lacked an exact constant-primer or identifier match. High-quality paired reads were merged with COPE v1.2.5, and unique nucleotide sequences were defined as clonotypes. MiTCR v1.1 was used to align the clonotypes against IMGT TRBV, TRBD and TRBJ reference segments. Only V-J combinations with frequency above 0.0001, covering about 99% of repertoires, were analysed. The TCS score was defined as F50 (clonal expansion) divided by E x V (chaos), with BLOSUM62-based TCRdist calculated between CDR3 peptides within each V-J. Welch's t-statistics and random forest reduced around 520 V-J features to some 14, which were used in a naive Bayes classifier (R e1071). In TCRdb, the public reads were trimmed at Q25 with fastp and aligned with MiXCR, with productive beta chains retained. For every CDR3 protein sequence, its rows merge into one entry that carries the most common genes and DNA. The V and J calls, along with clone size, are taken from TCRdb and not from the paper's own processing. The sample includes about 640,000 distinct CDR3 sequences, with more than 20% observed a single time. The ten largest clones take up 30% to 40% of the sample.

The sequenced sample was blood. The receptor comes from a man aged 25 to 45 with Graves' ophthalmopathy.

The bases are TGTGCCAGCAGCCCACCTTTGGGGGTCACTGAAAAACTGTTTTTT. Protein translation: CASSPPLGVTEKLFF. The receptor chain draws on TRBV16 and TRBJ1-4; TRBD1 might be the D gene, on 5 matching bases. The CDR3 measures 15 amino acids from cysteine to phenylalanine. Only the CDR3 DNA stays, 45 bases, in frame from base 1. V gives up 4 bases and J gives up 7 bases, and the segment between their germline ends measures 16 bases. The germline V gene sets CDR1 to KGHSY and CDR2 to FQNENV.